Shown below are 30 T cell receptor beta chains from a single sample sequenced in a study of blood T cell repertoires in COVID-19. Here immunoSEQ multiplex PCR was the method, and the copy in TCRdb shows in-frame clones only, minus some. This sample yields some 110,000 clones, of which 81% are seen a single time; 8.5% to 9.5% belongs to the top ten. Input material: peripheral blood. The receptors shown here come from a woman in her seventies with acute or convalescent COVID-19.

The V gene is TRBV6-1, the J gene TRBJ1-4; maybe TRBD1 (6 bases). Per germline, CDR1 MNHNS and CDR2 SASEGT. This CDR3 contains 14 residues. The germline V and J ends were trimmed by 3 bases and 4 bases, with 9 bases remaining between them. CDR3 DNA: TGTGCCAGCAGTGAGGACAGCTATAATGAAAAACTGTTTTTT. Protein sequence: CASSEDSYNEKLFF.

The CDR3 DNA reads as TGTGCCAGCAGTCAAGAAGGACAGGGGGTCTATGAGCAGTTCTTC. This sequence encodes CASSQEGQGVYEQFF. The rearrangement links TRBV6-6 to TRBJ2-1, with TRBD1 matching 10 bases. J was trimmed by 8 bases and V by 5 bases; bases with no gene match: 9. CDR1 MNHNY and CDR2 SVGAGI come from the germline V gene (reference sequence). The CDR3 contains 15 residues.

The rearrangement links TRBV3-1 (or the pseudogene TRBV3-2) to TRBJ1-2, with D maybe TRBD1 (6 bases). The CDR3 totals 14 residues. The V and J ends lost 5 bases and 1 base respectively, with 11 bases between them. Looked up from germline, CDR1 is LGHDT and CDR2 is YNNKEL (reference sequence). Here the CDR3 reads CASSVPGHNYGYTF. CDR3 DNA: TGTGCCAGCAGCGTACCGGGACATAACTATGGCTACACCTTC.

The chain couples TRBV6-1 to TRBJ2-5; D unresolved. The CDR3 totals 15 residues. Per the germline V gene, CDR1 is MNHNS and CDR2 is SASEGT. V was pared by 0 bases and J by 3 bases, with 11 bases between. The CDR3 DNA is TGTGCCAGCAGTGAAGCCCAGGCTGCGAAAGAGACCCAGTACTTC. It translates to CASSEAQAAKETQYF.

This clone was seen only a few times. V is TRBV7-9 and J is TRBJ2-1, with 9 bases fitting TRBD2. The CDR3 consists of 17 residues. Trimming at V came to 5 bases and at J to 5 bases, leaving 13 bases not matched to a gene. Looked up from germline, CDR1 is SEHNR and CDR2 is FQNEAQ (reference sequence). CDR3 sequence reads: CASSPRGAGGSDNEQFF. The CDR3 nucleotides read TGTGCCAGCAGCCCCCGAGGGGCGGGAGGGTCTGACAATGAGCAGTTCTTC.

This clone was observed a handful of times. The same CDR3 is also encoded by other DNA sequences in this sample. This sequence joins TRBV7-2 and TRBJ2-2, with D possibly matching TRBD1 (5 bases). The CDR3 consists of 13 residues. The germline gives CDR1 SGHTA, CDR2 FQGNSA. The germline V and J ends were trimmed by 5 bases and 4 bases, with 8 bases remaining between them. For the CDR3, the DNA is TGTGCCAGCAGCCCAACAGGCACCGGGGAGCTGTTTTTT. It encodes CASSPTGTGELFF.

The J gene is TRBJ2-2, the V gene TRBV2, with D uncertain. This CDR3 region has 16 residues. Trimming cost V 6 bases and J 2 bases, with 16 bases left between them. Germline V gene sequence: CDR1 SNHLY, CDR2 FYNNEI. DNA for the CDR3: TGTGCCAGCAGCTTCCAGAATACAGAAAACACCGGGGAGCTGTTTTTT. Its protein product is CASSFQNTENTGELFF.

The V call is TRBV10-1, the J call TRBJ2-5, with D uncertain. The CDR3 extends over 13 amino acids. Trimming shortened V by 0 bases and J by 5 bases, and 7 bases separated the two germline ends. Per the germline V gene, CDR1 is WNHNN and CDR2 is SYGVQD (reference sequence). The CDR3: CASSESPEETQYF. The CDR3, as DNA: TGCGCCAGCAGTGAGTCCCCGGAGGAGACCCAGTACTTC.

The gene calls are TRBV19 and TRBJ1-4, with TRBD1 matching 10 bases. From germline, CDR1 is LNHDA and CDR2 SQIVND (reference sequence). The V and J ends lost 6 bases and 8 bases, in that order; junction bases with no gene match: 6. This CDR3 spans 14 amino acids. CDR3 loop: CASRLRDRGEKLFF. The CDR3 DNA is TGTGCCAGTAGGCTCCGGGACAGGGGCGAAAAACTGTTTTTT.

V is TRBV5-1 and J is TRBJ1-3; D gene unclear. Germline lookup yields CDR1 SGHRS and CDR2 YFSETQ. The CDR3 contains 13 residues. V lost 0 bases and J 2 bases, leaving 3 bases between the germline ends. Here the CDR3 reads CASSLGAGNTIYF. CDR3 bases: TGCGCCAGCAGCTTGGGCGCTGGAAACACCATATATTTT.

A single count supports this clone. The rearrangement uses TRBV6-2 or TRBV6-3 and TRBJ2-5, with 7 bases fitting TRBD2. The CDR3 runs to 18 residues. The trim removed 0 bases at V and 1 base at J, leaving 11 bases unmatched. The germline V gene encodes CDR1 MNHEY and CDR2 SVGEGT. The CDR3 region has the DNA TGTGCCAGCAGTTACTCGGTCGGCGGGAGAGGGGCCCAAGAGACCCAGTACTTC. It is translated as CASSYSVGGRGAQETQYF.

The chain uses TRBV5-1 and TRBJ2-1; TRBD1 matches 10 bases. The CDR3 has 17 amino acids. CDR1 and CDR2 from the germline V gene are SGHRS and YFSETQ. The V segment lost 2 bases and the J segment 10 bases; nucleotides outside the gene matches: 15. CDR3 sequence reads: CASSLTDPGQGSSEQFF. DNA for the CDR3: TGCGCCAGCAGCTTAACAGATCCGGGACAGGGGAGTAGCGAGCAGTTCTTC.

This sequence joins TRBV5-1 and TRBJ2-7; TRBD2 aligns across 11 bases. The germline V gene has CDR1 SGHRS and CDR2 YFSETQ. The CDR3 runs 15 residues. V lost 5 bases, J lost 0 bases, and 4 bases stayed unmatched. This CDR3 is CASRWTSGSSYEQYF. The CDR3 DNA is TGCGCCAGCAGGTGGACTAGCGGGTCCTCCTACGAGCAGTACTTC.

This chain links TRBV5-6 with TRBJ1-2, with TRBD1 as a possible D gene (5 bases). The CDR3 sequence is 14 residues long. Germline assignment: CDR1 SGHDT and CDR2 YYEEEE. V lost 4 bases, J lost 2 bases, and 12 bases lay in between. Here the CDR3 DNA reads TGTGCCAGCAGCACTACAGGACTAAACTATGGCTACACCTTC. It is translated as CASSTTGLNYGYTF. Full variable domain (outside the CDR3, taken from reference TRBV5-6 and TRBJ1-2): DAGVTQSPTHLIKTRGQQVTLRCSPKSGHDTVSWYQQALGQGPQFIFQYYEEEERQRGNFPDRFSGHQFPNYSSELNVNALLLGDSALYLCASSTTGLNYGYTFGSGTRLTVV.

V gene TRBV5-4 combines with J gene TRBJ2-7, with D uncertain. Germline assignment: CDR1 SGHNT and CDR2 YYREEE (reference sequence). V was trimmed by 4 bases and J by 0 bases, leaving 17 bases between them. This CDR3 is built from 16 residues. The CDR3 is CASSRSMLKSSYEQYF. The CDR3, as DNA: TGTGCCAGCAGCCGATCTATGCTTAAGAGCTCCTACGAGCAGTACTTC.

In this sample, this clone turned up once. This chain uses TRBV5-4 with TRBJ2-2; maybe TRBD2 (6 bases). CDR3 size: 14 residues. Trimming removed 5 bases at V and 4 bases at J, with 12 bases between. CDR1 and CDR2 (germline): SGHNT, YYREEE (reference sequence). The CDR3: CASSFSGATGELFF. The CDR3, as DNA: TGTGCCAGCAGTTTTAGCGGTGCCACCGGGGAGCTGTTTTTT. The variable domain in full, completed from reference TRBV5-4 and TRBJ2-2, reads ETGVTQSPTHLIKTRGQQVTLRCSSQSGHNTVSWYQQALGQGPQFIFQYYREEENGRGNFPPRFSGLQFPNYSSELNVNALELDDSALYLCASSFSGATGELFFGEGSRLTVL.

The chain joins TRBV24-1 to TRBJ2-1; 11 positions match TRBD1. The CDR3 extends over 17 amino acids. Trimming removed 4 bases from V and 0 bases from J; junction bases left unmatched: 4. Germline V gives CDR1 KGHDR, CDR2 SFDVKD. Here the CDR3 reads CATSDRGTGGSYNEQFF. The CDR3 DNA is TGTGCCACCAGTGACCGCGGGACAGGGGGCTCCTACAATGAGCAGTTCTTC.

The chain recombines TRBV7-8 with TRBJ1-1; D gene ambiguous. The V end was cut by 5 bases, the J end by 6 bases, with 13 bases between. The germline CDR1 and CDR2 sequences are SGHVS and FQNEAQ. There are 13 residues in the CDR3. For the CDR3, the DNA is TGTGCCAGCAGCGGCGGGTTTGGGGCTGAAGCTTTCTTT. This gives the protein CASSGGFGAEAFF. The full variable domain, in which reference TRBV7-8 and TRBJ1-1 provide the parts outside the CDR3, is GAGVSQSPRYKVAKRGQDVALRCDPISGHVSLFWYQQALGQGPEFLTYFQNEAQLDKSGLPSDRFFAERPEGSVSTLKIQRTQQEDSAVYLCASSGGFGAEAFFGQGTRLTVV.

CDR3 bases: TGTGCCAGCAGCTTAGGTCGGGGAAACACTGAAGCTTTCTTT. This gives the protein CASSLGRGNTEAFF. The genes are TRBV7-9 and TRBJ1-1; no reliable D call. Trimming left V 1 base short and J 2 bases short, with 8 bases between. CDR1 is SEHNR and CDR2 is FQNEAQ in the germline V gene (reference sequence). The CDR3 spans 14 residues.

The gene calls are TRBV6-1 and TRBJ2-1, with 7 bases matching TRBD2. This CDR3 has 16 residues. Germline CDR1 and CDR2: MNHNS and SASEGT. The junction had 6 bases not matched to a gene; V was cut back by 0 bases and J by 4 bases. The CDR3 DNA reads as TGTGCCAGCAGTGAAGCCCGGGGGAGGGTTTACAATGAGCAGTTCTTC. It is translated as CASSEARGRVYNEQFF.

V is TRBV27 and J is TRBJ2-1, with D perhaps TRBD2 (5 bases). The CDR3 runs to 14 residues. V was cut by 3 bases and J by 7 bases, with 13 bases left in between. Germline loops: CDR1 MNHEY, CDR2 SMNVEV (reference sequence). The CDR3 region has the DNA TGTGCCAGCAGTTTCTCTGGGAGCCCGAATGAGCAGTTCTTC. The encoded protein is CASSFSGSPNEQFF.

This clone was detected a few times. The chain recombines TRBV5-1 with TRBJ1-3; D possibly corresponds to TRBD1 (5 bases). CDR1 is SGHRS, CDR2 YFSETQ, per germline. Trimming took off 7 bases at V and 0 bases at J, with 14 bases between the two ends. The CDR3 covers 15 residues. The CDR3 region is CASSGEGGSGNTIYF. The CDR3 nucleotides read TGCGCCAGCTCGGGGGAGGGAGGCTCTGGAAACACCATATATTTT.

The gene calls are TRBV2 and TRBJ2-5; 14 bases map to TRBD2. From germline, CDR1 is SNHLY and CDR2 FYNNEI. With 7 bases clipped from V and 2 bases from J, the junction kept 12 bases outside the gene matches. The CDR3 contains 18 residues. CDR3 sequence: CASKRNSGLAGGQETQYF. The CDR3 DNA reads TGTGCCAGCAAGAGAAACTCAGGACTAGCGGGGGGACAAGAGACCCAGTACTTC. The variable domain in full, completed from reference TRBV2 and TRBJ2-5, reads EPEVTQTPSHQVTQMGQEVILRCVPISNHLYFYWYRQILGQKVEFLVSFYNNEISEKSEIFDDQFSVERPDGSNFTLKIRSTKLEDSAMYFCASKRNSGLAGGQETQYFGPGTRLLVL.

The chain is built from TRBV5-1 and TRBJ2-3, with 11 bases that match TRBD2. CDR3 length: 15 residues. V was pared by 4 bases and J by 2 bases, with 3 bases of the junction left unmatched. In germline, CDR1 is SGHRS, CDR2 YFSETQ. CDR3 loop: CASSLTSGVTDTQYF. CDR3 nucleotide sequence: TGCGCCAGCAGCCTGACTAGCGGGGTCACAGATACGCAGTATTTT.

V gene TRBV29-1 combines with J gene TRBJ2-1, with 7 bases aligning to TRBD2. There are 15 residues in the CDR3. The junction had 9 bases not matched to a gene; V was cut back by 7 bases and J by 0 bases. Germline-derived CDR1 and CDR2 are SQVTM and ANQGSEA. The DNA of the CDR3 is TGCAGCGGCGAGGGAGGGTTGAGCTCCTACAATGAGCAGTTCTTC. Translated: CSGEGGLSSYNEQFF.

The CDR3 spells CASALTGALEGYTF. The DNA for the CDR3 is TGTGCCAGCGCATTAACAGGGGCTTTGGAAGGCTACACCTTC. The chain joins TRBV2 to TRBJ1-2, with 7 bases identical to TRBD1. J was trimmed by 8 bases and V by 8 bases; bases with no gene match: 14. This CDR3 has 14 amino acids. CDR1 is SNHLY, CDR2 FYNNEI, per germline.

This clone was seen just once. The J gene is TRBJ2-1, the V gene TRBV7-3; maybe TRBD1 (5 bases). The germline gives CDR1 SGHTA, CDR2 FQGTGA. V lost 2 bases to trimming and J lost 4 bases, with 9 bases between them. This CDR3 has 14 amino acids. In nucleotides, the CDR3 is TGTGCCAGCAGCTTAGGACAAGCTTACAATGAGCAGTTCTTC. It encodes CASSLGQAYNEQFF. Complete variable domain (other parts from reference TRBV7-3 and TRBJ2-1): GAGVSQTPSNKVTEKGKYVELRCDPISGHTALYWYRQSLGQGPEFLIYFQGTGAADDSGLPNDRFFAVRPEGSVSTLKIQRTERGDSAVYLCASSLGQAYNEQFFGPGTRLTVL.

This chain links TRBV30 with TRBJ1-3; possible D gene TRBD1, 5 bases. The germline V and J ends were trimmed by 1 base and 2 bases, with 9 bases remaining between them. Germline V gene data show CDR1 as GTSNPN and CDR2 as SVGIG (reference sequence). CDR3 size: 14 residues. CDR3: CAWSGTGAGNTIYF. The CDR3 coding sequence is TGTGCCTGGAGTGGAACAGGCGCTGGAAACACCATATATTTT.

The chain is built from TRBV7-3 and TRBJ2-1, with TRBD2 matching 15 bases. The trim removed 4 bases at V and 11 bases at J, leaving 3 bases unmatched. CDR3 length: 14 residues. Germline lookup yields CDR1 SGHTA and CDR2 FQGTGA. The chain's CDR3 is CASSSGLAGGQQFF. The CDR3 DNA is TGTGCCAGCAGCTCCGGACTAGCGGGAGGGCAGCAGTTCTTC.

This chain connects TRBV11-2 to TRBJ2-2, with 8 bases identical to TRBD1. There are 15 residues in the CDR3. Germline V gene sequence: CDR1 SGHAT, CDR2 FQNNGV. V shed 5 bases, J shed 3 bases, and the junction held 5 bases outside the gene matches. For the CDR3, the DNA is TGTGCCAGCAGCCTTCGACAGGGGTACACCGGGGAGCTGTTTTTT. It is translated as CASSLRQGYTGELFF. Full variable domain (missing parts from reference TRBV11-2 and TRBJ2-2): EAGVAQSPRYKIIEKRQSVAFWCNPISGHATLYWYQQILGQGPKLLIQFQNNGVVDDSQLPKDRFSAERLKGVDSTLKIQPAKLEDSAVYLCASSLRQGYTGELFFGEGSRLTVL.